Shown below are 13 T cell receptor beta chains from a single sample sequenced in a study of CD8 T cells in Susac syndrome. It was with random hexamers that 0.5 to 1 ug RNA was reverse transcribed. MiXCR, run by TCRdb on the immunoSEQ multiplex PCR reads, gives a single entry per CDR3 protein. The sample contains roughly 120,000 distinct CDR3 sequences, roughly 93% of which appear only once. The sequencing input was CD4+ T cells from PBMCs. The origin of the receptors is a human donor with multiple sclerosis.

V and J are TRBV6-6 and TRBJ2-5; 10 positions agree with TRBD2. CDR3 length: 15 amino acids. Trimming cost V 5 bases and J 5 bases; bases outside gene matches: 8. Germline V gene sequence: CDR1 MNHNY, CDR2 SVGAGI (reference sequence). The CDR3 region is CASSDQAGGLETQYF. In DNA form, the CDR3 reads TGTGCCAGCAGTGACCAAGCGGGGGGGCTGGAGACCCAGTACTTC.

This rearrangement joins TRBV20-1 to TRBJ1-5; D is undetermined. From germline, CDR1 is DFQATT and CDR2 SNEGSKA (reference sequence). The CDR3 is 16 amino acids. V was pared by 5 bases and J by 5 bases, with 22 bases between. CDR3 DNA: TGCAGTGCTTACCCGGGAGGGTTCGTCAGTGATCAGCCCCAGCATTTT. It codes for CSAYPGGFVSDQPQHF.

The chain has TRBV11-3 and TRBJ2-2, with D possibly matching TRBD2 (6 bases). The CDR3 covers 15 residues. V lost 5 bases and J 6 bases, leaving 16 bases between the germline ends. Germline CDR1 is SGHNT and CDR2 is YENEEA. CDR3 in amino acids: CASSPLGGIAGELFF. Here the CDR3 DNA reads TGTGCCAGCAGCCCCTTGGGGGGAATTGCCGGGGAGCTGTTTTTT.

The gene calls are TRBV6-2 or TRBV6-3 and TRBJ1-5, with 7 bases matching TRBD1. CDR1 is MNHEY, CDR2 SVGEGT, per germline. This CDR3 spans 16 amino acids. V dropped 4 bases and J dropped 6; count of bases not matched to a gene: 12. CDR3 loop: CASSSCGGGLCQPQHF. The CDR3 DNA sequence: TGTGCCAGCAGTTCCTGTGGAGGGGGCTTGTGTCAGCCCCAGCATTTT.

The chain joins TRBV10-2 to TRBJ1-2; D ambiguous. Germline V gene sequence: CDR1 WSHSY, CDR2 SAAADI. V lost 3 bases, J lost 5 bases, and 7 bases lay in between. This CDR3 comprises 12 residues. The CDR3, as DNA: TGCGCCAGCAGTGAAGGATATTATGGCTACACCTTC. This gives the protein CASSEGYYGYTF.

The chain joins TRBV5-6 to TRBJ2-5; unclear D gene. The V end lost 3 bases, the J end lost 5 bases, and 14 bases lay between the germline ends. Germline CDR1 is SGHDT and CDR2 is YYEEEE. The CDR3 is made up of 14 amino acids. CDR3 loop: CASSYTGPVETQYF. The DNA for the CDR3 is TGTGCCAGCAGCTATACCGGGCCGGTGGAGACCCAGTACTTC.

V and J are TRBV19 and TRBJ1-2, with D possibly TRBD1 on 6 matching bases. The CDR3 is 16 residues long. Trimming cost V 7 bases and J 2 bases, with 20 bases left between them. Looked up from germline, CDR1 is LNHDA and CDR2 is SQIVND (reference sequence). This chain's CDR3 is CASTLGPRTVNYGYTF. The CDR3 DNA is TGTGCCAGTACTCTTGGGCCGCGGACAGTCAACTATGGCTACACCTTC.

The genes are TRBV24-1 and TRBJ1-2, with a possible D match to TRBD1 (6 bases). Trimming stripped 0 bases from V and 5 bases from J, with 6 bases between. CDR3 length equals 13 residues. Germline values: CDR1 KGHDR, CDR2 SFDVKD. The CDR3 sequence: CATSDLTGYGYTF. In DNA form, the CDR3 reads TGTGCCACCAGTGATTTGACAGGGTATGGCTACACCTTC.

The CDR3 here is CASSLQLGTQYF. The CDR3 nucleotides are TGTGCCAGCAGCTTACAACTTGGTACGCAGTATTTT. This sequence joins TRBV7-9 and TRBJ2-3; unclear D gene. The CDR3 has 12 amino acids. Trimming took 2 bases from V and 8 from J, leaving 8 bases between them. The germline V gene has CDR1 SEHNR and CDR2 FQNEAQ (reference sequence).

This chain connects TRBV30 to TRBJ1-2; D is perhaps TRBD1 (6 bases). V lost 5 bases, J lost 0 bases, and 13 bases lay in between. This CDR3 comprises 14 residues. Germline CDR1 reads GTSNPN; CDR2 reads SVGIG (reference sequence). CDR3 amino acids: CAWSGTSANYGYTF. Here the CDR3 DNA reads TGTGCCTGGTCCGGGACATCTGCTAACTATGGCTACACCTTC.

V and J are TRBV18 and TRBJ1-4; possible D gene TRBD1, 6 bases. This CDR3 contains 15 residues. V lost 3 bases and J 7 bases, leaving 15 bases between the germline ends. The V gene's germline CDR1 is KGHSH and CDR2 LQKENI. CDR3 in DNA: TGTGCCAGCTCACCCCAACAGGGAAACGCTGAAAAACTGTTTTTT. This gives the protein CASSPQQGNAEKLFF.

The chain employs TRBV7-2 and TRBJ1-2, with D hard to call. This CDR3 is 13 amino acids long. The germline V gene encodes CDR1 SGHTA and CDR2 FQGNSA. V lost 3 bases to trimming and J lost 2 bases, with 7 bases between them. The CDR3 loop reads CASSLDGNYGYTF. The CDR3 region has the DNA TGTGCCAGCAGCTTGGACGGGAACTATGGCTACACCTTC.

V and J are TRBV6-2 or TRBV6-3 and TRBJ1-1, with TRBD1 matching 10 bases. Germline CDR1 is MNHEY and CDR2 is SVGEGT. This CDR3 is built from 18 residues. The J segment lost 4 bases and the V segment lost 2 bases, leaving 13 bases of the junction unmatched. This CDR3 reads CASSYLGQGPSSGTEAFF. For the CDR3, the DNA is TGTGCCAGCAGTTACCTGGGACAGGGGCCGAGCAGTGGCACTGAAGCTTTCTTT.